This TCR beta chain was identified during a study of blood T cell repertoires in COVID-19. Trimming removed 2 bases from V and 5 bases from J, with 12 bases in between. This CDR3 spans 14 amino acids. From germline, CDR1 is LGHDT and CDR2 YNNKEL (reference sequence). TCRdb's copy holds only in-frame clones and misses some; the assay was immunoSEQ multiplex PCR. The sample contains 180,000 or so clones, 80% to 85% of which appear only once. The chain employs TRBV3-1 (or the pseudogene TRBV3-2) and TRBJ1-1; unclear D gene. This receptor was identified in a woman in her fifties or sixties who had recovered from COVID-19. The sequencing input was PBMCs or T cells enriched from blood (not recorded which). The CDR3 DNA reads as TGTGCCAGCAGCCAACGTAGCTCATTGACTGAAGCTTTCTTT. Residues: CASSQRSSLTEAFF.